These T cell receptor beta chains were read from a single sample in a study of tumor-infiltrating lymphocytes in primary liver carcinoma. MiXCR was run by TCRdb on the multiplex PCR reads, yielding one entry per CDR3 protein. The profile shows 300,000 to 350,000 distinct CDR3 sequences, approximately 65% of them singletons. Sequencing was performed on peripheral blood. The receptors shown here come from a middle-aged man with primary liver carcinoma and hepatitis B virus infection. Each CDR3 is given with its conserved first and last residue. A D gene is named only where the DNA matches it firmly. Rows give clone size only sometimes, using once, few, many, or a class for an expanded clone.

abundance,len,j_gene,d_gene,v_gene,CDR3nt,CDR3aa
NA,17,TRBJ2-5,TRBD2,TRBV11-3,TGTGCCAGAAGCTTAGATCTTGGGCTAGCGGGCAGAGAGACCCAGTACTTC,CARSLDLGLAGRETQYF
once,17,TRBJ2-7,TRBD1,TRBV9,TGTGCCAGCAGCCAAGGACAGGGGTGGACTAGTTCTAACGAGCAGTACTTC,CASSQGQGWTSSNEQYF
once,13,TRBJ1-2,NA,TRBV29-1,TGCAGCGTTACTTTGGAGGTGGCTAGCGGCTACACCTTC,CSVTLEVASGYTF
many,12,TRBJ1-1,NA,TRBV29-1,TGCAGCGTTGAAACAGGAACCCTTGAAGCTTTCTTT,CSVETGTLEAFF
NA,15,TRBJ2-7,NA,TRBV28,TGTGCCTGCAGTTTATTAGGGGAGACCTACGGCGAGCAGTACTTC,CACSLLGETYGEQYF
NA,15,TRBJ2-1,NA,TRBV11-1,TGTGCCAGCAGCTTTGGGAGGAGACGATCCAATGAGCAGTTCTTC,CASSFGRRRSNEQFF
NA,12,TRBJ2-2,NA,TRBV29-1,TGCAGCGTTGAAGGAATAGGCGTGGACCTGTTTTTT,CSVEGIGVDLFF
few,17,TRBJ1-4,NA,TRBV5-4,TGTGCCAGCAGCCCAGCGGGGGGTAACAGTATTAATGAAAAACTGTTTTTT,CASSPAGGNSINEKLFF
NA,15,TRBJ2-3,NA,TRBV6-1,TGTGCCAGAAGTGAGTCAGCGGGTGAGGCAGATACGCAGTATTTT,CARSESAGEADTQYF
few,13,TRBJ1-1,TRBD1,TRBV7-9,TGTGCTAACAGCCCGACAGGGGCCACTGAAGCTTTCTTT,CANSPTGATEAFF
NA,12,TRBJ1-1,NA,TRBV11-2,TGTGTCAGCAGCTTAGTTAACACTGTAGCTTTCTTT,CVSSLVNTVAFF
NA,16,TRBJ2-6,TRBD2,TRBV10-3,TGTGCCACGACGACTAGCGGGAAGGGTGGGGCCAACGTCCTGGCTTTC,CATTTSGKGGANVLAF